This TCR beta chain is from a study of cytomegalovirus exposure and HLA in healthy donors. Details on this clone: Its antigen is unknown.

The PCR had 60 Vbeta and 13 Jbeta primers. Produced via immunoSEQ multiplex PCR; TCRdb's table is partial and in-frame only. The sample holds 65,000 to 80,000 clones. Findings of the study overall: Sequencing likely generated an artifact that appeared as a cluster of highly shared sequence variants.

The receptor was derived from a man aged 25-45 years in good health and CMV-seronegative. The sample comprised PBMCs.

CDR3 in DNA: TGTGCCAGCAGCTTAAATCCGGGACAGGGGGGAAGGGAGCAGTACTTC. Translated: CASSLNPGQGGREQYF. This chain connects TRBV7-2 to TRBJ2-7; 11 bases are shared with TRBD1. V trimming: 2 bases; J trimming: 7 bases; junction bases outside the gene matches: 10. CDR1 SGHTA and CDR2 FQGNSA come from the germline V gene. The CDR3 loop spans 16 amino acids.